One and the same sample provided the 32 T cell receptor beta chains below, sequenced in a study of blood T cell repertoires in COVID-19. Measured with immunoSEQ multiplex PCR; TCRdb has only the in-frame clones, and not every one. The repertoire holds fewer than 350,000 clones, with 87% as singletons. Material for sequencing was PBMCs or T cells enriched from blood (not recorded which). The receptor set was obtained from a woman aged 40-49 years who had recovered from COVID-19.

The CDR3 coding sequence is TGTGCCAGCAGTTACCAGGGCTACGAGCAGTACTTC. It codes for CASSYQGYEQYF. The chain joins TRBV6-2 or TRBV6-3 to TRBJ2-7; maybe TRBD1 (5 bases). V was clipped by 2 bases and J by 3 bases, with 5 bases between them. Germline lookup yields CDR1 MNHEY and CDR2 SVGEGT. The CDR3 covers 12 residues.

This clone was picked up a small number of times. The V gene is TRBV11-2, the J gene TRBJ2-1, with 8 positions matching TRBD2. Germline loops: CDR1 SGHAT, CDR2 FQNNGV. The J segment lost 9 bases and the V segment lost 1 base, leaving 11 bases of the junction unmatched. The CDR3 consists of 16 residues. The CDR3 loop is CASSLAGGIAGGEQFF. The CDR3 nucleotides read TGTGCCAGCAGCTTAGCGGGAGGAATTGCGGGGGGTGAGCAGTTCTTC.

The V gene is TRBV19, the J gene TRBJ2-4, with TRBD1 matching over 9 bases. The CDR3 length is 16 residues. CDR1 LNHDA and CDR2 SQIVND come from the germline V gene (reference sequence). Trimming removed 3 bases from V and 6 bases from J; junction bases left unmatched: 9. CDR3: CASSILGTGNGNIQYF. CDR3 DNA: TGTGCCAGTAGTATTCTTGGGACAGGGAACGGAAACATTCAGTACTTC.

The rearrangement uses TRBV7-8 and TRBJ2-5, with 12 bases lining up with TRBD2. This CDR3 contains 16 residues. The germline gives CDR1 SGHVS, CDR2 FQNEAQ. Trimming removed 0 bases from V and 4 bases from J; junction bases left unmatched: 3. The CDR3 sequence is CASSLARLAGVETQYF. Here the CDR3 DNA reads TGTGCCAGCAGCTTAGCGCGACTAGCGGGAGTAGAGACCCAGTACTTC.

The chain links TRBV30 to TRBJ2-7, with a weak D call TRBD1 (6 bases). V was shortened by 1 base and J by 2 bases, with 12 bases between the two germline ends. Per germline, CDR1 GTSNPN and CDR2 SVGIG (reference sequence). The CDR3 contains 14 residues. The CDR3 region is CAWSGGHGAYEQYF. The CDR3 DNA sequence: TGTGCCTGGAGTGGGGGACACGGCGCCTACGAGCAGTACTTC.

This sequence joins TRBV28 and TRBJ2-7, with a weak D call TRBD1 (7 bases). Per germline, CDR1 MDHEN and CDR2 SYDVKM. The CDR3 runs to 14 residues. The ends were cut back, 5 bases at V and 6 bases at J, with 17 bases in the middle. The CDR3 DNA reads as TGTGCCAGCAGTCCACGTCCAGGGGGGTTCGAGCAGTACTTC. This gives the protein CASSPRPGGFEQYF. The full variable domain, in which reference TRBV28 and TRBJ2-7 provide the parts outside the CDR3, is DVKVTQSSRYLVKRTGEKVFLECVQDMDHENMFWYRQDPGLGLRLIYFSYDVKMKEKGDIPEGYSVSREKKERFSLILESASTNQTSMYLCASSPRPGGFEQYFGPGTRLTVT.

In DNA, the CDR3 is TGTGCCAGCAGTTTAGCAGGGACTGGAAACACCATATATTTT. Translation: CASSLAGTGNTIYF. V usage is TRBV28 and J usage is TRBJ1-3; possibly TRBD1 for D (5 bases). CDR1 MDHEN and CDR2 SYDVKM come from the germline V gene. Trimming stripped 2 bases from V and 2 bases from J, with 7 bases between. The CDR3 spans 14 residues.

The chain is built from TRBV15 and TRBJ2-5, with 8 bases that match TRBD1. The CDR3 extends over 15 amino acids. V lost 1 base and J lost 5; bases outside the gene matches: 6. CDR1 is LNHNV, CDR2 YYDKDF, per germline (reference sequence). CDR3 nucleotide sequence: TGTGCCACCAGCAGAGCAGGGGGCAGGGGGGAGACCCAGTACTTC. Its translation: CATSRAGGRGETQYF.

The chain couples TRBV6-2 or TRBV6-3 to TRBJ1-2; 8 nucleotides align to TRBD1. Trimming at V came to 6 bases and at J to 2 bases, leaving 20 bases not matched to a gene. The CDR3 spans 19 residues. Per the germline V gene, CDR1 is MNHEY and CDR2 is SVGEGT. The CDR3 is CASSTPEDRVKFSNYGYTF. Written as DNA, the CDR3 is TGTGCCAGCAGCACACCGGAGGACAGGGTTAAATTTTCGAACTATGGCTACACCTTC.

The rearrangement links TRBV24-1 to TRBJ2-1; 7 positions match TRBD2. With V trimmed by 4 bases and J by 4 bases, 9 bases remained unmatched. Per the germline V gene, CDR1 is KGHDR and CDR2 is SFDVKD. The length of the CDR3 is 16 residues. The CDR3 DNA reads TGTGCCACCAGTGACCCCAGCGGGATAAATTACAATGAGCAGTTCTTC. Residues: CATSDPSGINYNEQFF.

A single count supports this clone. The CDR3 DNA reads as TGTGCCATCAGCCCGGGACAGGGTAACTACGAGCAGTACTTC. Protein sequence: CAISPGQGNYEQYF. This chain joins TRBV10-3 and TRBJ2-7; TRBD1 aligns across 9 bases. The CDR3 is 14 amino acids. J was trimmed by 3 bases and V by 6 bases; bases with no gene match: 6. CDR1 is ENHRY, CDR2 SYGVKD, per germline.

This chain links TRBV3-1 (or the pseudogene TRBV3-2) with TRBJ1-2; D is unclear. Germline CDR1 is LGHDT and CDR2 is YNNKEL (reference sequence). This CDR3 contains 13 residues. Trimming removed 5 bases from V and 5 bases from J, with 12 bases in between. The CDR3 is CASSDSAGYGYTF. The CDR3 DNA reads TGTGCCAGCAGCGATTCGGCGGGGTATGGCTACACCTTC.

The chain links TRBV7-9 to TRBJ2-3; D uncertain. The CDR3 sequence is 14 residues long. Germline-derived CDR1 and CDR2 are SEHNR and FQNEAQ (reference sequence). V lost 4 bases to trimming and J lost 4 bases, with 12 bases between them. CDR3 sequence reads: CASSSHQVADTQYF. CDR3 DNA: TGTGCCAGCAGCTCCCATCAGGTGGCAGATACGCAGTATTTT. The variable domain in full, completed from reference TRBV7-9 and TRBJ2-3, reads DTGVSQNPRHKITKRGQNVTFRCDPISEHNRLYWYRQTLGQGPEFLTYFQNEAQLEKSRLLSDRFSAERPKGSFSTLEIQRTEQGDSAMYLCASSSHQVADTQYFGPGTRLTVL.

The chain uses TRBV30 and TRBJ2-1, with 11 positions matching TRBD2. Per germline, CDR1 GTSNPN and CDR2 SVGIG (reference sequence). The CDR3 sequence is 16 residues long. J gave up 10 bases and V 1 base, and 12 bases lay outside the gene matches. In DNA form, the CDR3 reads TGTGCCTGGAGTGGGGCGGGACTAGCGGCCATCCACGAGCAGTTCTTC. Its protein product is CAWSGAGLAAIHEQFF.

This sequence joins TRBV6-5 and TRBJ2-3; 10 nucleotides line up with TRBD2. The CDR3 runs 16 residues. V lost 0 bases, J lost 6 bases, and 6 bases stayed unmatched. CDR1 and CDR2 from the germline V gene are MNHEY and SVGAGI. Here the CDR3 reads CASSYSGLAGADTQYF. DNA of the CDR3: TGTGCCAGCAGTTACTCGGGTCTAGCGGGAGCGGATACGCAGTATTTT.

The rearrangement joins TRBV24-1 to TRBJ2-2, with TRBD2 matching over 14 bases. With 4 bases clipped from V and 2 bases from J, the junction kept 11 bases outside the gene matches. Germline CDR1 KGHDR, CDR2 SFDVKD. The CDR3 length is 20 residues. CDR3 sequence reads: CATSDRVGTSGRVNTGELFF. The CDR3 nucleotides are TGTGCCACCAGTGACAGAGTAGGGACTAGCGGGAGAGTTAACACCGGGGAGCTGTTTTTT.

V and J are TRBV7-2 and TRBJ2-2; tentative D call: TRBD2 (5 bases). Germline V CDR1 and CDR2: SGHTA, FQGNSA. V dropped 0 bases and J dropped 4 bases, with 12 bases sitting between them. The CDR3 has 16 residues. CDR3 sequence reads: CASSLAPLGLTGELFF. CDR3 sequence (DNA): TGTGCCAGCAGCTTAGCTCCCCTTGGACTCACCGGGGAGCTGTTTTTT.

V usage is TRBV7-3 and J usage is TRBJ2-1, with 12 bases identical to TRBD2. The CDR3 is made up of 16 amino acids. Germline V gene data show CDR1 as SGHTA and CDR2 as FQGTGA. V shed 2 bases, J shed 8 bases, and the junction held 7 bases outside the gene matches. The CDR3 loop is CASSLAPGTSGHEQFF. CDR3 in DNA: TGTGCCAGCAGCTTAGCGCCTGGGACTAGCGGGCATGAGCAGTTCTTC.

The genes are TRBV3-1 (or the pseudogene TRBV3-2) and TRBJ2-1; 12 nucleotides line up with TRBD2. The CDR3 sequence is 18 residues long. The V segment lost 0 bases and the J segment 5 bases; nucleotides outside the gene matches: 8. Germline V CDR1 and CDR2: LGHDT, YNNKEL (reference sequence). This chain's CDR3 is CASSQDWLAGGPDNEQFF. The DNA for the CDR3 is TGTGCCAGCAGCCAAGATTGGCTAGCGGGAGGGCCAGACAATGAGCAGTTCTTC.

V gene TRBV28 combines with J gene TRBJ2-2, with 8 bases aligning to TRBD2. The CDR3 consists of 18 residues. The germline gives CDR1 MDHEN, CDR2 SYDVKM. J was trimmed by 7 bases and V by 7 bases; bases with no gene match: 20. For the CDR3, the DNA is TGTGCCAGCAAACCCCCGAGGAAGGCGGCGGGAGGAATCGGGGAGCTGTTTTTT. This codes for CASKPPRKAAGGIGELFF.

The genes are TRBV15 and TRBJ2-5; tentative D call: TRBD2 (6 bases). This CDR3 comprises 16 residues. The germline CDR1 and CDR2 sequences are LNHNV and YYDKDF (reference sequence). V was shortened by 5 bases and J by 2 bases, with 18 bases between the two germline ends. CDR3 coding DNA: TGTGCCACCAGCCACCGACTAGGCTCGCTGCAAGAGACCCAGTACTTC. This sequence encodes CATSHRLGSLQETQYF.

This clone showed up just a few times. The chain links TRBV7-6 to TRBJ2-1; no firm D call. Trimming shortened V by 5 bases and J by 5 bases, and 19 bases separated the two germline ends. Germline CDR1 reads SGHVS; CDR2 reads FNYEAQ. The CDR3 length is 16 residues. The CDR3 DNA sequence: TGTGCCAGCAGCCCAGTTGGTACGACTCGGCACAATGAGCAGTTCTTC. It specifies CASSPVGTTRHNEQFF.

The chain has TRBV27 and TRBJ2-7; 9 bases are shared with TRBD1. CDR3 length equals 13 residues. J lost 4 bases, V lost 10 bases, and 8 bases had no gene match. Germline assignment: CDR1 MNHEY and CDR2 SMNVEV (reference sequence). The CDR3 loop reads CATRGQGRYEQYF. The CDR3, as DNA: TGTGCCACCCGGGGACAGGGACGGTACGAGCAGTACTTC.

The chain employs TRBV6-5 and TRBJ2-5; D ambiguous. Deletions cut 4 bases from V and 5 bases from J, with 11 bases between. This CDR3 region has 13 residues. Germline V lookup: CDR1 MNHEY, CDR2 SVGAGI. This CDR3 is CASSLVRFETQYF. CDR3 coding DNA: TGTGCCAGCAGTTTGGTCAGGTTTGAGACCCAGTACTTC.

The chain combines TRBV28 with TRBJ2-3; 10 bases agree with TRBD2. The J segment lost 4 bases and the V segment lost 4 bases, leaving 8 bases of the junction unmatched. Germline V lookup: CDR1 MDHEN, CDR2 SYDVKM. The CDR3 loop spans 16 amino acids. The CDR3 region has the DNA TGTGCCAGCAGTTCCAGGCGGACTAGCGGATCAGATACGCAGTATTTT. It specifies CASSSRRTSGSDTQYF.

CDR3: CASKAGTDSSYEQYF. CDR3 nucleotide sequence: TGTGCCAGCAAAGCGGGAACCGACAGCTCCTACGAGCAGTACTTC. V is TRBV28 and J is TRBJ2-7, with 7 bases identical to TRBD2. Unmatched junction bases numbered 9, after V lost 7 bases and J lost 0 bases. This CDR3 contains 15 residues. Germline V gene lookup returns CDR1 MDHEN and CDR2 SYDVKM.

This chain joins TRBV27 and TRBJ2-3; D not certain. Deletions cut 7 bases from V and 1 base from J, with 12 bases between. Looked up from germline, CDR1 is MNHEY and CDR2 is SMNVEV (reference sequence). CDR3 size: 14 residues. The CDR3 loop reads CASTPEWGTDTQYF. CDR3 DNA: TGTGCCAGCACCCCGGAGTGGGGCACAGATACGCAGTATTTT.

V usage is TRBV28 and J usage is TRBJ1-2, with D possibly being TRBD1 (6 bases). Trimming removed 4 bases from V and 7 bases from J, with 19 bases in between. The germline CDR1 and CDR2 sequences are MDHEN and SYDVKM. This CDR3 spans 15 amino acids. Here the CDR3 DNA reads TGTGCCAGCAGTTCCCCGTCCGGGGTGGGGGCTGGCTACACCTTC. Translation: CASSSPSGVGAGYTF.

A word on this clone: Other DNA sequences in the same sample also yield this CDR3. The rearrangement joins TRBV3-1 (or the pseudogene TRBV3-2) to TRBJ1-4, with 8 bases fitting TRBD1. CDR3 length equals 14 residues. CDR1 LGHDT and CDR2 YNNKEL come from the germline V gene (reference sequence). J was trimmed by 8 bases and V by 2 bases; bases with no gene match: 4. The CDR3 protein is CASSQRAGGEKLFF. The CDR3 nucleotides read TGTGCCAGCAGCCAAAGGGCAGGGGGCGAAAAACTGTTTTTT.

V gene TRBV5-5 combines with J gene TRBJ1-3, with D tentatively TRBD1 (5 bases). The V and J ends lost 1 base and 0 bases respectively, with 5 bases between them. Germline V gene sequence: CDR1 SGHKS, CDR2 YYEKEE (reference sequence). The CDR3 runs to 14 residues. The CDR3 loop is CASSLRGSGNTIYF. For the CDR3, the DNA is TGTGCCAGCAGCTTGAGGGGCTCTGGAAACACCATATATTTT.

The rearrangement links TRBV15 to TRBJ1-2, with a possible D match to TRBD1 (5 bases). This CDR3 is built from 14 residues. V shed 4 bases and J shed 4 bases, with 13 bases lying between them. Germline CDR1 LNHNV, CDR2 YYDKDF (reference sequence). This CDR3 is CATSTQGSGYGYTF. The CDR3 DNA sequence: TGTGCCACCAGCACTCAGGGTTCCGGCTATGGCTACACCTTC.

The J gene is TRBJ2-5, the V gene TRBV5-1; 7 nucleotides align to TRBD1. CDR3 length: 17 amino acids. CDR1 and CDR2 (germline): SGHRS, YFSETQ. V lost 0 bases to trimming and J lost 10 bases; unmatched junction nucleotides: 18. The CDR3 sequence: CASSLAIDRVRDPLQYF. The CDR3 DNA reads TGCGCCAGCAGCTTGGCCATTGACAGGGTTCGGGATCCACTCCAGTACTTC. Filled out from reference TRBV5-1 and TRBJ2-5, the complete variable domain reads KAGVTQTPRYLIKTRGQQVTLSCSPISGHRSVSWYQQTPGQGLQFLFEYFSETQRNKGNFPGRFSGRQFSNSRSEMNVSTLELGDSALYLCASSLAIDRVRDPLQYFGPGTRLLVL.